A selection of T cell receptor beta chains follows, all from one sample in a study of shared clonotypes between healthy human individuals. Generated by immunoSEQ multiplex PCR, the TCRdb table keeps only in-frame clones and is missing some. The sample records roughly 680,000 clones, over 60% being singletons. The material sequenced was memory CD4+ T cells sorted from blood. Receptors were obtained from a woman aged 25 to 39 in good health. Both conserved end residues are part of each CDR3. D genes are given only for firm matches. Size values are once, few and many counts, or a class for expanded clones, and some rows have none.

D gene: NA; J gene: TRBJ1-2; V gene: TRBV6-5; clone size: NA; CDR3 DNA: TGTGCCAGCAGTAAAGACAGAAACTATGGCTACACCTTC; CDR3 protein: CASSKDRNYGYTF
D gene: TRBD1; J gene: TRBJ2-1; V gene: TRBV11-2; clone size: NA; CDR3 DNA: TGTGCCAGCAGGGGACAGGGCCTGATCAATGAGCAGTTCTTC; CDR3 protein: CASRGQGLINEQFF
D gene: NA; J gene: TRBJ1-1; V gene: TRBV7-9; clone size: NA; CDR3 DNA: TGTGCCAGCACCTCCTGGGGGGACCACACTGAAGCTTTCTTT; CDR3 protein: CASTSWGDHTEAFF
D gene: TRBD1; J gene: TRBJ2-4; V gene: TRBV4-1; clone size: NA; CDR3 DNA: TGCGCCAGCAGCCAAGACAGGACAGGCCAAATAGCCAAAAACATTCAGTACTTC; CDR3 protein: CASSQDRTGQIAKNIQYF
D gene: NA; J gene: TRBJ1-1; V gene: TRBV29-1; clone size: NA; CDR3 DNA: TGCAGCGTCGTACAGGGAACGGTTCACACTGAAGCTTTCTTT; CDR3 protein: CSVVQGTVHTEAFF
D gene: TRBD2; J gene: TRBJ2-1; V gene: TRBV7-2; clone size: NA; CDR3 DNA: TGTGCCAGCAGCTTAATGGGACTATTAAATGAGCAGTTCTTC; CDR3 protein: CASSLMGLLNEQFF
D gene: TRBD2; J gene: TRBJ2-3; V gene: TRBV7-3; clone size: once; CDR3 DNA: TGTGCCAGCAGCTTAATAGGGACTAGTGGAGATACGCAGTATTTT; CDR3 protein: CASSLIGTSGDTQYF
D gene: NA; J gene: TRBJ1-2; V gene: TRBV5-1; clone size: NA; CDR3 DNA: TGCGCCAGCAGCTTGGGTTCGAGGAACTATGGCTACACCTTC; CDR3 protein: CASSLGSRNYGYTF
D gene: NA; J gene: TRBJ1-5; V gene: TRBV2; clone size: few; CDR3 DNA: TGTGCCAGCAGTGAAGTAGATGGGTCCAATCAGCCCCAGCATTTT; CDR3 protein: CASSEVDGSNQPQHF
D gene: TRBD2; J gene: TRBJ2-1; V gene: TRBV5-1; clone size: NA; CDR3 DNA: TGCGCCAGCAGCTTTGGGGCTAGCGGGAGGAATGAGCAGTTCTTC; CDR3 protein: CASSFGASGRNEQFF
D gene: NA; J gene: TRBJ1-1; V gene: TRBV18; clone size: NA; CDR3 DNA: TGTGCCAGCTCACCAAAACAGGGAAAAGCTGCCGAAGCTTTCTTT; CDR3 protein: CASSPKQGKAAEAFF
D gene: NA; J gene: TRBJ2-1; V gene: TRBV11-2; clone size: once; CDR3 DNA: TGTGCCAGCAGCCCCCGGGATGAGCAGTTCTTC; CDR3 protein: CASSPRDEQFF
D gene: NA; J gene: TRBJ2-7; V gene: TRBV7-2; clone size: NA; CDR3 DNA: TGTGCCAGCAGCCCCGGGGTCCTACGGGAGCAGTACTTC; CDR3 protein: CASSPGVLREQYF
D gene: NA; J gene: TRBJ1-2; V gene: TRBV2; clone size: NA; CDR3 DNA: TGTGCCAGCAGTGAAAGGGGCAGCAACTATGGCTACACCTTC; CDR3 protein: CASSERGSNYGYTF
D gene: NA; J gene: TRBJ2-3; V gene: TRBV6-6; clone size: NA; CDR3 DNA: TGTGCCAGCAGTTATCAGGGCTTAACAGATACGCAGTATTTT; CDR3 protein: CASSYQGLTDTQYF
D gene: TRBD2; J gene: TRBJ2-5; V gene: TRBV7-9; clone size: NA; CDR3 DNA: TGTGCCAGCAGCTCGGGAGGGACAAAGACCCAGTACTTC; CDR3 protein: CASSSGGTKTQYF
D gene: TRBD1; J gene: TRBJ1-2; V gene: TRBV5-1; clone size: NA; CDR3 DNA: TGCGCCAGCAGCTCCCGGACAGGGGGAATGGATGGCTACACCTTC; CDR3 protein: CASSSRTGGMDGYTF
D gene: NA; J gene: TRBJ2-4; V gene: TRBV5-1; clone size: NA; CDR3 DNA: TGCGCCAGCAGCCCAACATTAGCCAAAAACATTCAGTACTTC; CDR3 protein: CASSPTLAKNIQYF
D gene: NA; J gene: TRBJ2-2; V gene: TRBV27; clone size: NA; CDR3 DNA: TGTGCCAGCAGTTTATCGTTGGGGTTACACGGGGAGCTGTTTTTT; CDR3 protein: CASSLSLGLHGELFF
D gene: TRBD2; J gene: TRBJ2-7; V gene: TRBV4-2; clone size: NA; CDR3 DNA: TGTGCCAGCAGCCGCGGGGGGACTAAAGGCTACGAGCAGTACTTC; CDR3 protein: CASSRGGTKGYEQYF
D gene: TRBD1; J gene: TRBJ2-5; V gene: TRBV14; clone size: NA; CDR3 DNA: TGTGCCAGCAGCCCGCCAGGGACAGGGACCCCTACGGAGACCCAGTACTTC; CDR3 protein: CASSPPGTGTPTETQYF
D gene: TRBD2; J gene: TRBJ2-7; V gene: TRBV5-5; clone size: NA; CDR3 DNA: TGTGCCAGCAGCCTTAAGGGACTAGCGGGAGAGTACGAGCAGTACTTC; CDR3 protein: CASSLKGLAGEYEQYF
D gene: NA; J gene: TRBJ2-1; V gene: TRBV14; clone size: NA; CDR3 DNA: TGTGCCAGCAGCCAAGCTCGACGGGACAATGAGCAGTTCTTC; CDR3 protein: CASSQARRDNEQFF
D gene: NA; J gene: TRBJ1-4; V gene: TRBV14; clone size: few; CDR3 DNA: TGTGCCAGCAGCCTCAACCGGTTTGGGGATGAAAAACTGTTTTTT; CDR3 protein: CASSLNRFGDEKLFF